This T cell receptor (beta chain) was recorded in a study of metastatic and nonmetastatic thyroid tumors. Study details: Samples came from malignant and benign thyroid patients, and repertoires were compared across blood and tumor or nodule tissue.

This CDR3 has 13 residues. The germline V gene encodes CDR1 SGHTA and CDR2 FQGTGA. V was trimmed by 2 bases and J by 1 base, leaving 5 bases between them. Not a single patient had been given any form of treatment at any point before undergoing thyroid surgery. TCRdb used MiXCR to call clones anew from the PCR reads. There are around 40,000 clones in the sample; around 26% occur only once, and 8% to 10% lies in the top ten. The material sequenced was blood. The gene calls are TRBV7-3 and TRBJ1-2; D unclear. The TCR originated in a female donor with papillary thyroid cancer or a benign thyroid nodule (not recorded which). Some clones in this sample may be carry-over from other donors' samples. The CDR3 reads CASSLWFNYGYTF. In DNA, the CDR3 is TGTGCCAGCAGCTTATGGTTTAACTATGGCTACACCTTC.